This T cell receptor beta chain is drawn from a study of regulatory T cells in long-lasting Graves disease. Study-wide findings and caveats: Persistent disease exhibited a predilection for TRBV28, TRBJ1-2 and TRBJ2-5.

From germline, CDR1 is SEHNR and CDR2 FQNEAQ (reference sequence). V was pared by 1 base and J by 9 bases, with 1 base between. This CDR3 has 10 residues. Libraries of TCR beta came from iRepertoire HTBI primers plus Arm-PCR of CDR3 regions. Via MiXCR, TCRdb re-called the multiplex PCR reads, giving one row per CDR3 protein. The sample carries under 450,000 distinct CDR3 sequences, roughly 15% recorded once. Time point meaning: newly diagnosed GD, antithyroid drugs for less than 3 months. The TCR library was prepared using RNA isolated from PBMCs. American Thyroid Association guidelines defined Graves' disease diagnosis. This clonotype was counted ten times or more. What it binds is not known. The data also belong to a second study, concerning T cells in Graves' hyperthyroidism and ophthalmopathy. From that report: In blood, most of the thyroid clonotypes expanded above 0.001 were also present.

The sequence was collected from a young woman with Graves disease. V usage is TRBV7-9 and J usage is TRBJ2-1; D call uncertain. Sequencing used peripheral blood mononuclear cells (PBMCs), obtained at new diagnosis, from a patient treated with antithyroid drugs. This chain's CDR3 is CASSLGEQFF. CDR3 nucleotides: TGTGCCAGCAGCTTAGGTGAGCAGTTCTTC.